The 10 T cell receptor beta chains in this list originate from one sample, sequenced in a study of response to subunit inactivated influenza vaccine. TCRdb re-derived calls from the RT-PCR reads in MiXCR, one entry per CDR3 protein. This sample yields about 190,000 distinct CDR3 sequences, of which about an eighth are seen a single time; roughly 26% belongs to the top ten. Sequenced here: CD8+ T cells sorted from PBMCs, sampled less than 6 days after vaccination. The receptors here all came from a man aged 50-60 years who received an inactivated influenza vaccine.

The chain joins TRBV12-3 or TRBV12-4 to TRBJ2-3; 8 bases agree with TRBD1. The CDR3 is 17 residues long. The V gene end was trimmed by 5 bases and the J gene end by 3 bases; junction bases not matched to a gene: 13. The CDR3 sequence: CASSPRAGGSRTDTQYF. The DNA of the CDR3 is TGTGCCAGCAGTCCCCGGGCAGGGGGCTCTAGGACAGATACGCAGTATTTT.

This clonotype was seen a few times. V is TRBV6-1 and J is TRBJ2-5; TRBD1 agrees at 9 bases. The CDR3 has 15 residues. CDR1 MNHNS and CDR2 SASEGT come from the germline V gene. V trimming: 6 bases; J trimming: 5 bases; junction bases outside the gene matches: 10. The DNA for the CDR3 is TGTGCCAGCAGCCTCCTCACAGGGGGCCGGGAGACCCAGTACTTC. It encodes CASSLLTGGRETQYF.

This clonotype was counted at least ten times. This chain connects TRBV2 to TRBJ1-5; D is uncertain. This CDR3 is built from 14 residues. V was cut by 0 bases and J by 13 bases, with 16 bases left in between. The V gene's germline CDR1 is SNHLY and CDR2 FYNNEI. CDR3 sequence (DNA): TGTGCCAGCAGTGAAGCCACTCCTCGAAAGTCGCAGCATTTT. This encodes CASSEATPRKSQHF.

The chain is built from TRBV9 and TRBJ2-2; TRBD2 aligns across 13 bases. CDR1 and CDR2 from the germline V gene are SGDLS and YYNGEE. The CDR3 is 18 residues long. The V segment lost 2 bases and the J segment 2 bases; nucleotides outside the gene matches: 6. CDR3 protein: CASSVRTSGRTNTGELFF. CDR3 nucleotide sequence: TGTGCCAGCAGCGTCAGGACTAGCGGGAGAACCAACACCGGGGAGCTGTTTTTT.

This clonotype has only a few counts. The chain couples TRBV5-8 to TRBJ2-1, with TRBD1 identical over 10 bases. The CDR3 loop spans 14 amino acids. The junction had 4 bases not matched to a gene; V was cut back by 4 bases and J by 6 bases. Germline V CDR1 and CDR2: SGHTS, YDEGEE. The chain's CDR3 is CASSLTGGGNEQFF. In DNA, the CDR3 is TGTGCCAGCAGCCTGACAGGGGGCGGCAATGAGCAGTTCTTC.

A remark on this clonotype: One junction end disagrees with the germline gene, perhaps due to a read error. The chain carries TRBV9 and TRBJ2-7; TRBD2 might be the D (5 bases). This CDR3 has 15 residues. Germline CDR1 is SGDLS and CDR2 is YYNGEE. CDR3 sequence (DNA): TGTGCCAGCAGCGGGACGGACTCTCCCCCCTACGAGCAGCACTTC. Translating it yields CASSGTDSPPYEQHF.

The sample holds many counts of this clonotype. The J gene is TRBJ1-2, the V gene TRBV7-9; 9 bases map to TRBD1. CDR3 length: 14 residues. Germline CDR1 is SEHNR and CDR2 is FQNEAQ (reference sequence). Unmatched junction bases numbered 8, after V lost 5 bases and J lost 7 bases. The CDR3 spells CASSTSGTGFGYTF. DNA for the CDR3: TGTGCCAGCAGCACGTCCGGGACAGGGTTTGGCTACACCTTC.

The chain joins TRBV7-9 to TRBJ1-1, with D uncertain. Germline V CDR1 and CDR2: SEHNR, FQNEAQ (reference sequence). The V end was cut by 5 bases, the J end by 2 bases, with 12 bases between. The CDR3 is 14 residues long. CDR3 residues: CASSPLRTNTEAFF. CDR3 sequence (DNA): TGTGCCAGCAGCCCGTTGAGGACCAACACTGAAGCTTTCTTT.

This clonotype was detected a few times. V gene TRBV28 combines with J gene TRBJ1-1; no clear D gene. This CDR3 contains 15 residues. In germline, CDR1 is MDHEN, CDR2 SYDVKM. The V end was cut by 3 bases, the J end by 5 bases, with 16 bases between. The CDR3 DNA reads TGTGCCAGCAGTTTTGGCCGGGGAGCGGGGACTGAAGCTTTCTTT. Translation: CASSFGRGAGTEAFF.

The rearrangement joins TRBV2 to TRBJ2-1; tentatively, D is TRBD2 (10 bases). Trimming removed 6 bases at V and 16 bases at J, with 31 bases between. The CDR3 runs to 16 residues. Germline CDR1 is SNHLY and CDR2 is FYNNEI. The CDR3 nucleotides are TGTGCCAGCAGCCAATGGACAGGGGCGCTAGCGGGAGTTCATTTCTTC. This gives the protein CASSQWTGALAGVHFF. Together with reference TRBV2 and TRBJ2-1, the CDR3 gives the full variable domain: EPEVTQTPSHQVTQMGQEVILRCVPISNHLYFYWYRQILGQKVEFLVSFYNNEISEKSEIFDDQFSVERPDGSNFTLKIRSTKLEDSAMYFCASSQWTGALAGVHFFGPGTRLTVL.